This T cell receptor beta chain was sequenced during a study of blood T cell repertoires in COVID-19. The overall study: Sites across the United States, Italy and Spain contributed samples from acute and convalescent COVID-19. In each case, the material was cDNA or gDNA derived from T cells, B-cell-depleted T cells, or PBMCs.

The CDR3 extends over 15 amino acids. Germline assignment: CDR1 KGHSH and CDR2 LQKENI. V lost 3 bases to trimming and J lost 5 bases, with 17 bases between them. In the authors' methods: Amplified reference gene primers provided the basis for estimating nucleated cell counts. Some clones are missing from TCRdb's copy, which holds only in-frame ones; the method was immunoSEQ multiplex PCR. V, J and clone size reflect that table, while D and trimming were determined from the DNA. The sample comprises about 86,000 clones, 75% to 90% of which are singletons, and roughly 1.2% rests with the top ten. The TCR originated in a human donor in a cohort sampled during active COVID-19. The specimen was peripheral blood. The V gene is TRBV18, the J gene TRBJ2-7; maybe TRBD1 (6 bases). CDR3 nucleotide sequence: TGTGCCAGCTCACCCCAGGGGCCGCGCCGGGACGAGCAGTACTTC. Translation: CASSPQGPRRDEQYF.